This T cell receptor (beta chain) is from a study of cytomegalovirus exposure and HLA in healthy donors. Primers for the PCR totalled 60 Vbeta and 13 Jbeta. The method was immunoSEQ multiplex PCR; TCRdb's version includes in-frame clones alone and lacks a portion of them. The profile covers about 150,000 clones, with roughly three quarters appearing a single time and approximately 14% taken by the ten largest. Sequenced input: PBMCs. This receptor was identified in a middle-aged woman in good health and CMV-seronegative.

The CDR3 is CASTLLGQKNQPQHF. Here the CDR3 DNA reads TGTGCCAGCACTTTACTTGGACAGAAAAATCAGCCCCAGCATTTT. The V gene is TRBV6-6, the J gene TRBJ1-5, with a weak D call TRBD1 (6 bases). Trimming shortened V by 7 bases and J by 4 bases, and 17 bases separated the two germline ends. The CDR3 is 15 amino acids. Germline CDR1 MNHNY, CDR2 SVGAGI (reference sequence).